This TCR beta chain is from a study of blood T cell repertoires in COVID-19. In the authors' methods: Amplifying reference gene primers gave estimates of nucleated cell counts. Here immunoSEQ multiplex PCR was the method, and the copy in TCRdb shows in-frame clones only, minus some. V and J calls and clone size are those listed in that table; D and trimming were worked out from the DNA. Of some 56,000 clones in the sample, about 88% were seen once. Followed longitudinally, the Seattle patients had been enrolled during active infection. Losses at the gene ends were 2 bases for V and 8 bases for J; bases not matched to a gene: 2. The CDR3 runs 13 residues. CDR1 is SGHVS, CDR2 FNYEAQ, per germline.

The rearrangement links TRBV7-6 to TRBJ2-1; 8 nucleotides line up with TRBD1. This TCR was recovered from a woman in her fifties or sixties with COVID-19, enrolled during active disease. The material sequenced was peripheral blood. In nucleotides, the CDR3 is TGTGCCAGCAGCTTAAACAGGGGGTATGAGCAGTTCTTC. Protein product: CASSLNRGYEQFF. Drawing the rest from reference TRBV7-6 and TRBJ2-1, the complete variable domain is GAGVSQSPRYKVTKRGQDVALRCDPISGHVSLYWYRQALGQGPEFLTYFNYEAQQDKSGLPNDRFSAERPEGSISTLTIQRTEQRDSAMYRCASSLNRGYEQFFGPGTRLTVL.